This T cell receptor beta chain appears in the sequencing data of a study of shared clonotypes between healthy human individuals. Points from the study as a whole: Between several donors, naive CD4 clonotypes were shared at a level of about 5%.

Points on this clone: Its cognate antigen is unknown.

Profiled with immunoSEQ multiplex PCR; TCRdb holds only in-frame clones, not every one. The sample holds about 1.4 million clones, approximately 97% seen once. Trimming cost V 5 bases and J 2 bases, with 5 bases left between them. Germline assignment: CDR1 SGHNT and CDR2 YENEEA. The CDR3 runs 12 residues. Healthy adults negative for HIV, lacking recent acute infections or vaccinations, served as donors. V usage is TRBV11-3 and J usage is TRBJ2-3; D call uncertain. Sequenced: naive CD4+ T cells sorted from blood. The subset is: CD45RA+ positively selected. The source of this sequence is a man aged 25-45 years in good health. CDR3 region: CASSKNTDTQYF. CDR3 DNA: TGTGCCAGCAGCAAGAACACAGATACGCAGTATTTT.